The entry that follows covers one TCR beta chain sequence. The target antigen is unknown. The sample belongs to a study of T cells in Graves' hyperthyroidism and ophthalmopathy. Study information: Peripheral blood was acquired at first diagnosis, ahead of any therapy whatsoever. Study results and caveats: Blood also held most thyroid clonotypes expanded beyond 0.001.

TCR beta CDR3 region amplification was performed from RNA transcripts. In the first-round RT-PCR of the TCR CDR3, the HTBI primer set was used. TCRdb independently ran MiXCR on the multiplex PCR reads; one entry per CDR3 protein. The sample has 300,000 to 450,000 distinct CDR3 sequences; about 15% are singletons. Between the trimmed V and J ends, which lost 4 bases and 0 bases, there was a span of 9 bases. Germline V gene sequence: CDR1 SQVTM, CDR2 ANQGSEA. The CDR3 is 13 amino acids. Sequencing was carried out using blood. The source is a woman aged 25 to 39 with Graves' hyperthyroidism. The gene calls are TRBV29-1 and TRBJ1-2; D is undetermined. The CDR3 spells CSVAPRANYGYTF. The CDR3 DNA follows: TGCAGCGTTGCTCCGAGAGCTAACTATGGCTACACCTTC.